This T cell receptor (beta chain) was sequenced in a study of blood T cell repertoires in COVID-19. Background on the study: Some COVID-19 samples were acute and others convalescent; all came from the United States, Italy and Spain. PBMCs, B-cell-depleted T cells, or T cells were the source of the cDNA or gDNA that made up the material.

This clone was observed a few times. The CDR3 runs 15 residues. Trimming shortened V by 5 bases and J by 3 bases, and 17 bases separated the two germline ends. Germline V lookup: CDR1 MDHEN, CDR2 SYDVKM. Authors' analysis steps: Cell counts per sample came from amplifying reference gene primers. This table comes from immunoSEQ multiplex PCR, and its TCRdb copy is limited to in-frame clones, with some not included. Clone size and V and J calls were adopted from that table, with D and trimming inferred from the DNA. The data hold roughly 230,000 clones, with around 80% observed a single time. The material sequenced was peripheral blood. The J gene is TRBJ2-7, the V gene TRBV28, with D possibly matching TRBD2 (7 bases). The sequence derives from a human donor in a cohort sampled during active COVID-19. CDR3 in amino acids: CASSPKGGARYEQYF. CDR3 nucleotides: TGTGCCAGCAGTCCGAAGGGGGGGGCTCGCTACGAGCAGTACTTC.